The sample holds one count of the clone carrying this T cell receptor (beta chain). This entry comes from a study of shared clonotypes between healthy human individuals. Background on the study: CD4 naive cells filled three plates per donor, CD4 memory three, CD8 naive two and CD8 memory one.

The protocol was immunoSEQ multiplex PCR, while the TCRdb copy is restricted to in-frame clones and leaves out a portion. The sample holds over 800,000 clones; 85% to 95% are singletons and the top ten take 24%. Cells designated naive CD8 were CD45RO-negative and were positively selected for CCR7, with terminally differentiated effector memory CD45RA+ cells excluded. This CDR3 contains 14 residues. The ends were cut back, 5 bases at V and 3 bases at J, with 14 bases in the middle. Germline lookup yields CDR1 PRHDT and CDR2 FYEKMQ (reference sequence). This sequence joins TRBV13 and TRBJ2-7; D may match TRBD1 or TRBD2 (6 bases each). This clonotype was obtained from a man aged 25-45 years in good health. The sample was naive CD8+ T cells sorted from blood. The CDR3 here is CASSLSEGDYEQYF. In DNA, the CDR3 is TGTGCCAGCAGCCTATCGGAGGGGGACTACGAGCAGTACTTC. Based on the CDR3 plus reference TRBV13 and TRBJ2-7, the full variable domain is AAGVIQSPRHLIKEKRETATLKCYPIPRHDTVYWYQQGPGQDPQFLISFYEKMQSDKGSIPDRFSAQQFSDYHSELNMSSLELGDSALYFCASSLSEGDYEQYFGPGTRLTVT.